Following are 13 T cell receptor beta chains from one sample sequenced in a study of molecular identifiers for immune sequencing clone quantification. TCRdb independently ran MiXCR on the PCR reads; one entry per CDR3 protein. The data show 460,000 or so distinct CDR3 sequences, roughly 23% seen once. Sequenced material: naive CD8+ T cells from blood, with Jurkat cell RNA spiked in. Subset reported: FACS-sorted CD8+CD4-CCR7+CD45RA+ naive T cells. These receptors originate from a human donor in good health. Some libraries in this study had Jurkat cell RNA spiked in.

This clonotype occurred a few times. The V and J genes are TRBV7-9 and TRBJ1-1; TRBD1 might be the D (6 bases). The CDR3 is 16 residues long. Germline CDR1 reads SEHNR; CDR2 reads FQNEAQ (reference sequence). The ends were cut back, 5 bases at V and 1 base at J, with 17 bases in the middle. CDR3 residues: CASSIGPGGSNTEAFF. The DNA of the CDR3 is TGTGCCAGCAGCATTGGACCCGGGGGCTCGAACACTGAAGCTTTCTTT.

This clonotype has at least ten counts. CDR3 coding DNA: TGCAGTGCTAGAGTGCGGGACAGAAACACCGGGGAGCTGTTTTTT. This encodes CSARVRDRNTGELFF. This sequence joins TRBV20-1 and TRBJ2-2; D may be TRBD1 (7 bases). The CDR3 extends over 15 amino acids. The V and J ends lost 1 base and 2 bases respectively, with 11 bases between them. Germline V lookup: CDR1 DFQATT, CDR2 SNEGSKA (reference sequence).

CDR3 sequence reads: CASSLRKREMGEQYF. Here the CDR3 DNA reads TGTGCCAGCAGTTTAAGGAAGCGGGAGATGGGGGAGCAGTACTTC. The rearrangement uses TRBV12-3 or TRBV12-4 and TRBJ2-7; TRBD2 aligns across 8 bases. Trimming took 2 bases from V and 7 from J; bases not matched to a gene: 10. CDR3 length: 15 residues.

This clonotype was detected a few times. CDR3 sequence: CASNSIAGEPYNEQFF. CDR3 coding DNA: TGCGCCAGCAACTCCATAGCGGGGGAGCCCTACAATGAGCAGTTCTTC. The genes are TRBV5-1 and TRBJ2-1, with TRBD2 matching 9 bases. This CDR3 contains 16 residues. J gave up 2 bases and V 6 bases, and 9 bases lay outside the gene matches. Looked up from germline, CDR1 is SGHRS and CDR2 is YFSETQ.

This clonotype has at least ten counts. The rearrangement links TRBV27 to TRBJ2-3; a weak D match, TRBD2 (6 bases). The V gene's germline CDR1 is MNHEY and CDR2 SMNVEV (reference sequence). This CDR3 is 14 amino acids long. The V gene lost 3 bases and the J gene lost 4 bases, with 11 bases spanning the gap. The CDR3: CASSFNGGPDTQYF. Written as DNA, the CDR3 is TGTGCCAGCAGTTTTAACGGGGGTCCAGATACGCAGTATTTT.

This clonotype was found a few times. V usage is TRBV30 and J usage is TRBJ1-5, with TRBD1 identical over 10 bases. Germline V gene data show CDR1 as GTSNPN and CDR2 as SVGIG (reference sequence). V lost 3 bases and J lost 3; bases outside the gene matches: 5. This CDR3 has 15 amino acids. The CDR3 DNA reads as TGTGCCTGGAGCCCGGGACAGGGGTACAATCAGCCCCAGCATTTT. It encodes CAWSPGQGYNQPQHF.

Points on this clonotype: This may be a read error: a much more frequent sequence differs by one nucleotide. The missing conserved phenylalanine or tryptophan at the end of this CDR3 makes a read error likely. The genes are TRBV20-1 and TRBJ1-5; tentative D call: TRBD1 (5 bases). Germline CDR1 and CDR2: DFQATT and SNEGSKA (reference sequence). V was shortened by 2 bases and J by 1 base, with 21 bases between the two germline ends. The CDR3 has 18 residues. The CDR3 sequence is CSARPTVPGLLSNQPQHS. The CDR3 DNA reads as TGCAGTGCTAGACCGACAGTACCGGGACTCCTGAGCAATCAGCCCCAGCATTCT.

This clonotype was observed many times. This chain uses TRBV13 with TRBJ1-1, with TRBD1 matching 7 bases. The junction had 11 bases not matched to a gene; V was cut back by 7 bases and J by 3 bases. The CDR3 is made up of 15 amino acids. Germline lookup yields CDR1 PRHDT and CDR2 FYEKMQ (reference sequence). The CDR3 nucleotides are TGTGCCAGCACCACCGACAGGGCGGGGGACACTGAAGCTTTCTTT. It specifies CASTTDRAGDTEAFF.

This clonotype has only a few counts. The rearrangement joins TRBV7-9 to TRBJ1-2; a possible D gene is TRBD1 (6 bases). This CDR3 spans 14 amino acids. V was clipped by 5 bases and J by 3 bases, with 13 bases between them. Germline V lookup: CDR1 SEHNR, CDR2 FQNEAQ (reference sequence). The CDR3 sequence is CASSHGQSYYGYTF. The CDR3 coding sequence is TGTGCCAGCAGCCATGGACAGTCTTACTATGGCTACACCTTC.

The chain recombines TRBV7-9 with TRBJ2-1; 11 bases align to TRBD2. Per germline, CDR1 SEHNR and CDR2 FQNEAQ (reference sequence). With 2 bases clipped from V and 6 bases from J, the junction kept 9 bases outside the gene matches. The CDR3 sequence is 17 residues long. CDR3 protein: CASSLTLAGGTINEQFF. As DNA, the CDR3 is TGTGCCAGCAGCTTAACGCTAGCGGGAGGTACGATCAATGAGCAGTTCTTC.

This rearrangement joins TRBV10-3 to TRBJ1-2; the D is unclear. V was trimmed by 0 bases and J by 6 bases, leaving 20 bases between them. CDR1 is ENHRY, CDR2 SYGVKD, per germline. The CDR3 extends over 17 amino acids. CDR3: CAISESFPSENLHGYTF. Written as DNA, the CDR3 is TGTGCCATCAGTGAGTCTTTCCCGAGTGAGAACCTCCATGGCTACACCTTC.

This clonotype has ten or more counts. The chain joins TRBV9 to TRBJ1-4, with D possibly being TRBD1 (5 bases). This CDR3 comprises 15 residues. From germline, CDR1 is SGDLS and CDR2 YYNGEE. Trimming took off 0 bases at V and 6 bases at J, with 12 bases between the two ends. CDR3 in amino acids: CASSVDKGQYEKLFF. The CDR3 nucleotides are TGTGCCAGCAGCGTAGATAAGGGGCAGTATGAAAAACTGTTTTTT.

The V gene is TRBV27, the J gene TRBJ2-3; D might be TRBD1 or TRBD2, each matching 5 bases. Germline loops: CDR1 MNHEY, CDR2 SMNVEV (reference sequence). Trimming took off 5 bases at V and 2 bases at J, with 17 bases between the two ends. This CDR3 has 16 residues. CDR3 in DNA: TGTGCCAGCAGTGGTTACGGGACGTCGACCACAGATACGCAGTATTTT. This sequence encodes CASSGYGTSTTDTQYF.